The clone carrying this T cell receptor beta chain was seen a few times. The antigen remains unidentified. This sample was included in a study of CD8+CD57+ T cells in acquired aplastic anemia. As for the study in general: The mean DNA yield obtained from sorted CD4+ and CD8+ cells came to roughly 3.4 ug.

Genomic DNA acted as the template from which TCR beta VDJ combination and CDR3 sequence profiling were carried out. Via MiXCR, TCRdb re-called the reads, giving one row per CDR3 protein. The repertoire has approximately 98,000 distinct CDR3 sequences, 40% to 60% of them found once; the top ten carry about 32%. V lost 3 bases and J lost 2, with 11 bases in between. The CDR3 length is 14 residues. The germline V gene has CDR1 LNHDA and CDR2 SQIVND (reference sequence). The study's findings and limits: Controls did not differ significantly from patients in CD8+ Simpson's diversity.

The source of this sequence is a human donor in good health, serving as a control. Sequencing was performed on sorted CD4+, CD8+, or CD8+CD57+ T cells (not recorded which) from PBMCs. The chain combines TRBV19 with TRBJ2-7, with D possibly being TRBD1 (6 bases). CDR3: CASSMRGGAYEQYF. Here the CDR3 DNA reads TGTGCCAGTAGTATGCGTGGGGGCGCCTACGAGCAGTACTTC.